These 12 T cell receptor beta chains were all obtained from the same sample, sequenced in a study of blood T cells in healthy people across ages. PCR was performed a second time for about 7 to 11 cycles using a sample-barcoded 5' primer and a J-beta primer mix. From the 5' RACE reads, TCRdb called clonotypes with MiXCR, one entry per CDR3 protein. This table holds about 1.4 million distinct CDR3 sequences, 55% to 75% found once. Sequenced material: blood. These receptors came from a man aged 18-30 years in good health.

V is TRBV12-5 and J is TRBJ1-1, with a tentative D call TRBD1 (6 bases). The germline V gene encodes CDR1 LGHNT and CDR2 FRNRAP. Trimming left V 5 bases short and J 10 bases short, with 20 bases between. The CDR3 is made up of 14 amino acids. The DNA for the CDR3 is TGTGCTAGTGGTCCCGGACCTGGGACATTCGTAGCTTTCTTT. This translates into CASGPGPGTFVAFF.

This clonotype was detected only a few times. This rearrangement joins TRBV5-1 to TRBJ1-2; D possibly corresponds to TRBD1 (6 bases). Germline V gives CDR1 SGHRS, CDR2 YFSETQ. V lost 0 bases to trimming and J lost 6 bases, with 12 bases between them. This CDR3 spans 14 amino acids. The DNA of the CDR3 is TGCGCCAGCAGCTTGGCCCCAGGGGTGGATGGCTACACCTTC. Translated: CASSLAPGVDGYTF.

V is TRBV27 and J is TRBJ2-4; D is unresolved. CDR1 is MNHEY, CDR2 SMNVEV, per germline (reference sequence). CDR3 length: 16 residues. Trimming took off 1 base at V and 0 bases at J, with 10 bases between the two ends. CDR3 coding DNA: TGTGCCAGCAGTTTATTGGCAGCTCTAGCCAAAAACATTCAGTACTTC. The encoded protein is CASSLLAALAKNIQYF.

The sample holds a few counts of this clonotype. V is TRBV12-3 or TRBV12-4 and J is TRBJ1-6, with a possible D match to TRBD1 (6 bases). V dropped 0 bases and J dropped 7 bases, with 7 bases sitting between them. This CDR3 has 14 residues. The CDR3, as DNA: TGTGCCAGCAGTTTAGCAGGGACAAATTCACCCCTCCACTTT. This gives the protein CASSLAGTNSPLHF.

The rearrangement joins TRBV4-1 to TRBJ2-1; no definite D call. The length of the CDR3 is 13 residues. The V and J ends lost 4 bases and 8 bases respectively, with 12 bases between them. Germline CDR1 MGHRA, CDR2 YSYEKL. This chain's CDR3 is CASSRLPVDEQFF. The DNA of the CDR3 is TGCGCCAGCAGCCGCTTGCCCGTGGATGAGCAGTTCTTC.

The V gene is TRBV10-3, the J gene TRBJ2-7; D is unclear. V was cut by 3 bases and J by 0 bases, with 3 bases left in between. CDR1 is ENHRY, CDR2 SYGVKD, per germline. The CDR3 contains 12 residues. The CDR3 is CAISEGSYEQYF. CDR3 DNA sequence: TGTGCCATCAGTGAAGGCTCCTACGAGCAGTACTTC.

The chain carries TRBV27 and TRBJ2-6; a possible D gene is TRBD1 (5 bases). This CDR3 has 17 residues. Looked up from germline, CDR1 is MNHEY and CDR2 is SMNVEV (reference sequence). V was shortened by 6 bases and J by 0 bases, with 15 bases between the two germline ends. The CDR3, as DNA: TGTGCCAGCAGCCCCAGGGTATCAGGCTCTGGGGCCAACGTCCTGACTTTC. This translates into CASSPRVSGSGANVLTF.

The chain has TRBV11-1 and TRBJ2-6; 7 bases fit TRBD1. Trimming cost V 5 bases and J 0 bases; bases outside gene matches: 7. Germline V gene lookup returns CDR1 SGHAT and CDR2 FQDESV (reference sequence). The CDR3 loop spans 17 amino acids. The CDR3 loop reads CASSATGTLSGANVLTF. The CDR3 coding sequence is TGTGCCAGCAGCGCGACAGGGACCCTCTCTGGGGCCAACGTCCTGACTTTC.

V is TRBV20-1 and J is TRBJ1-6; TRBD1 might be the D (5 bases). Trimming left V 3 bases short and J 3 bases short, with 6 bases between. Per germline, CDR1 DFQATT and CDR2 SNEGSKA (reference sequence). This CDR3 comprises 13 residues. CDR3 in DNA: TGCAGTGCTAGCGACAGCTATAATTCACCCCTCCACTTT. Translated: CSASDSYNSPLHF.

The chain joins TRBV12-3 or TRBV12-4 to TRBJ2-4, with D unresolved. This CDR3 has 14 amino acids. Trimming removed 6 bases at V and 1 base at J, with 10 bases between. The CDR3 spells CASSQTGAKNIQYF. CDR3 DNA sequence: TGTGCCAGCAGCCAGACGGGTGCCAAAAACATTCAGTACTTC.

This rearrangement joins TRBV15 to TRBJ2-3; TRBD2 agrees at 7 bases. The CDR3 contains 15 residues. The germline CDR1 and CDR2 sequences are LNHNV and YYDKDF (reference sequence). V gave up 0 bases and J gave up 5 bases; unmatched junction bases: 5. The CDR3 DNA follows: TGTGCCACCAGCAGAGATTCTTCGGGGGGAGATACGCAGTATTTT. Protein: CATSRDSSGGDTQYF.

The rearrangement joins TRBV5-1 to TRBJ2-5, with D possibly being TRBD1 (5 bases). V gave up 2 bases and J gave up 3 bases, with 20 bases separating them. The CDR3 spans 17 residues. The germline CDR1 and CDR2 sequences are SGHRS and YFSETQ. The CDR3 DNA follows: TGCGCCAGCAGCTTAGGGGCTTACGACAGCCGAAAAGAGACCCAGTACTTC. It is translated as CASSLGAYDSRKETQYF.